A selection of T cell receptor beta chains follows, all from one sample in a study of CD4 and CD8 cells across lung adenocarcinoma regions. TCRdb analysed the PCR reads with MiXCR anew, one entry per CDR3 protein. There are some 23,000 distinct CDR3 sequences in the sample; roughly half occur only once, and nearly 50% lies in the top ten. The material sequenced was CD8+ T cells from the center of a lung tumor. All receptors come from a male donor with lung adenocarcinoma. The CD4 and CD8 labels of this study may be unreliable. CDR3s include the opening cysteine and the closing phenylalanine or tryptophan. Fields, in order: V gene, clone size, D gene, J gene, CDR3 DNA, CDR3 protein. The D gene is left open where the match is weak. Not every row has a clone size; where given, it reads once, few, many or a size class.

v_call: TRBV11-3; clone_size: NA; d_call: TRBD2; j_call: TRBJ2-3; cdr3_nt: TGTGCCAGCGGGGCGGGAGGGCCGGGAGATACGCAGTATTTT; cdr3_aa: CASGAGGPGDTQYF
v_call: TRBV6-1; clone_size: once; d_call: NA; j_call: TRBJ2-7; cdr3_nt: TGTGCCTCTCGGATTGGGGGCCGGGACAAAGATACGCAGTACTTC; cdr3_aa: CASRIGGRDKDTQYF
v_call: TRBV6-6; clone_size: few; d_call: NA; j_call: TRBJ2-1; cdr3_nt: TGTGCCAGCAGTTACTCCGTGGGACAAGAGACCCAGTTCTTC; cdr3_aa: CASSYSVGQETQFF
v_call: TRBV6-4; clone_size: NA; d_call: NA; j_call: TRBJ2-7; cdr3_nt: TGTGCCAGCAGTGGATTGGGGGGACCCTACGAGCAGTACTTC; cdr3_aa: CASSGLGGPYEQYF
v_call: TRBV10-3; clone_size: once; d_call: TRBD1; j_call: TRBJ2-5; cdr3_nt: TGTGCCATCAGAGCTTCCGGGACAGAAGAGGACCAGTACTTC; cdr3_aa: CAIRASGTEEDQYF
v_call: TRBV4-1; clone_size: few; d_call: TRBD1; j_call: TRBJ1-2; cdr3_nt: TGCGCCAGCAGCCAAGATATTTTCAGGGGACAGAACTATGGCTACACCTTC; cdr3_aa: CASSQDIFRGQNYGYTF
v_call: TRBV12-3/TRBV12-4; clone_size: NA; d_call: TRBD2; j_call: TRBJ2-3; cdr3_nt: TGTGCCAGCAGCCCCCTGCCGGGGACTAGCGGGAGGGCCGATACAGATACGCAGTATTTT; cdr3_aa: CASSPLPGTSGRADTDTQYF
v_call: TRBV5-1; clone_size: NA; d_call: NA; j_call: TRBJ2-7; cdr3_nt: TGCGCCAGCAGCTTGGGGGACTACGAGCAGTACTTC; cdr3_aa: CASSLGDYEQYF
v_call: TRBV9; clone_size: NA; d_call: TRBD2; j_call: TRBJ2-1; cdr3_nt: TGTGCCAGCAGTCGGGGCGGGAGCTCCTACAATGAGCAGTTCTTC; cdr3_aa: CASSRGGSSYNEQFF
v_call: TRBV6-1; clone_size: medium-sized; d_call: NA; j_call: TRBJ2-2; cdr3_nt: TGTGCCAGCAAAGTGGCAGGGGCGCAGACCGGGGAGCTGTTTTTT; cdr3_aa: CASKVAGAQTGELFF
v_call: TRBV23-1; clone_size: many; d_call: TRBD2; j_call: TRBJ2-7; cdr3_nt: TGCGCCAGGTTGGGCTTGACTAGCGGGAGGGGGGGGTCCTACGAGCAGTACTTC; cdr3_aa: CARLGLTSGRGGSYEQYF
v_call: TRBV27; clone_size: NA; d_call: NA; j_call: TRBJ2-3; cdr3_nt: TGTGCCAGCAAACCGAGCGTTGGAGTTAAGTATACGCAGTATTTT; cdr3_aa: CASKPSVGVKYTQYF
v_call: TRBV12-3/TRBV12-4; clone_size: NA; d_call: NA; j_call: TRBJ2-3; cdr3_nt: TGTGCCAGCAGGAAAACCGTGAGCACAGGGACGCAGTATTTT; cdr3_aa: CASRKTVSTGTQYF
v_call: TRBV27; clone_size: medium-sized; d_call: NA; j_call: TRBJ2-1; cdr3_nt: TGTGCCAGCAGTTTATCATCCCGGGGTAACTACAATGAGCAGTTCTTC; cdr3_aa: CASSLSSRGNYNEQFF
v_call: TRBV9; clone_size: NA; d_call: NA; j_call: TRBJ2-5; cdr3_nt: TGTGCCAGCAGCGTAGTTCCCCAAGAGACCCAGTACTTC; cdr3_aa: CASSVVPQETQYF
v_call: TRBV27; clone_size: NA; d_call: NA; j_call: TRBJ2-1; cdr3_nt: TGTGCCAGCAGTTTCGGGTTCTCCTACAATGAGCAGTTCTTC; cdr3_aa: CASSFGFSYNEQFF